The present entry profiles one T cell receptor (beta chain) with its context. Its specificity is not known. With a much larger clone just one base away, this may be a read error. Because the CDR3 is missing its conserved closing phenylalanine or tryptophan, this is likely a read error. Sample-barcoded 5' priming and a J-beta primer mix drove a second PCR of roughly 7 to 11 cycles. One entry per CDR3 protein, called by TCRdb with MiXCR from the 5' RACE reads. The data contain more than 750,000 distinct CDR3 sequences, around 29% of them singletons. This sample stems from a study of blood T cells in healthy people across ages. Study-wide background: Template switching retrieved approximately one barcoded beta molecule for each two T cells.

The CDR3 is made up of 16 amino acids. V lost 5 bases and J 3 bases, leaving 16 bases between the germline ends. Germline CDR1 SEHNR, CDR2 FQNEAQ (reference sequence). Whole-study findings and limits: Both naive CD4+ cell counts and diversity were greater in long-lived donors than in aged donors.

These records were also assigned to another study, of T cells of mothers and their children. This second study notes: A handful of children and their three healthy Caucasian mothers were the donors. For the second PCR, the M1S primer put in sample barcodes and 2-4 random nucleotides.

The receptor's source is a woman in her 40s in good health. The chain is built from TRBV7-9 and TRBJ2-2; D perhaps matches TRBD1 (6 bases). Sequenced sample: blood. For the CDR3, the DNA is TGTGCCAGCAGCCAGGGGATGGGTTTTTACACCGGGGAGCTGTTTGTT. Its translation: CASSQGMGFYTGELFV.